These 3 T cell receptor beta chains were sequenced from one sample in a study of regulatory T cells in long-lasting Graves disease. Construction of the TCR beta libraries employed iRepertoire HTBI primers in conjunction with Arm-PCR of CDR3 regions. TCRdb reprocessed the multiplex PCR reads with MiXCR, giving one entry per CDR3 protein. The sample lists about 360,000 distinct CDR3 sequences; 16% were seen once. Time point: newly diagnosed GD, antithyroid drugs for less than 3 months. RNA extracted from PBMCs served as the sequencing template. These same records also appear under a second study, on T cells in Graves' hyperthyroidism and ophthalmopathy.

This specimen consisted of peripheral blood mononuclear cells (PBMCs), obtained at new diagnosis, from a patient treated with antithyroid drugs. Source of these receptors: a woman aged 18-29 years with Graves disease.

This clonotype was counted at least ten times. V and J are TRBV6-1 and TRBJ1-1; tentative D call: TRBD1 (5 bases). CDR3 length: 11 amino acids. The germline V gene encodes CDR1 MNHNS and CDR2 SASEGT. V lost 10 bases, J lost 8 bases, and 14 bases lay in between. The CDR3 is CATYGRAEAFF. CDR3 in DNA: TGTGCCACCTACGGCAGGGCCGAAGCTTTCTTT.

In its sample, this clonotype was seen many times. This chain joins TRBV11-3 and TRBJ2-5; possibly TRBD1 for D (5 bases). This CDR3 spans 13 amino acids. Trimming stripped 3 bases from V and 2 bases from J, with 7 bases between. Germline V lookup: CDR1 SGHNT, CDR2 YENEEA. This CDR3 reads CASSLNRQETQYF. The DNA for the CDR3 is TGTGCCAGCAGCTTGAACAGGCAAGAGACCCAGTACTTC.

This clonotype has at least ten counts. V is TRBV2 and J is TRBJ1-2; the D gene is possibly TRBD1 (5 bases). The CDR3 is made up of 10 amino acids. Trimming took 9 bases from V and 8 from J, leaving 10 bases between them. Germline CDR1 reads SNHLY; CDR2 reads FYNNEI. For the CDR3, the DNA is TGTGCCAGTAGACAGCGCGGCTACACCTTC. The encoded protein is CASRQRGYTF.